These 19 T cell receptor beta chains were all obtained from the same sample, sequenced in a study of T cell responses to AZD1222 COVID-19 vaccine. Clones were sequenced by immunoSEQ multiplex PCR, and TCRdb holds only the in-frame ones, with some missing. The table has some 130,000 clones, about 92% seen once; the top ten hold 7.5% to 9.5%. The sequenced sample was peripheral blood, obtained on day 0 of AZD1222 vaccination. All receptors derive from an adult in good health.

The chain combines TRBV4-3 with TRBJ1-2; D gene ambiguous. CDR1 is LGHNA and CDR2 is YSLEER in the germline V gene. The CDR3 has 14 amino acids. Trimming took 4 bases from V and 7 from J, leaving 16 bases between them. The CDR3 DNA reads as TGCGCCAGCAGCCCAACGGTTGCGGGCCTTGGCTACACCTTC. The encoded protein is CASSPTVAGLGYTF.

This chain links TRBV18 with TRBJ1-2; the match to TRBD1 covers 7 bases. CDR1 and CDR2 from the germline V gene are KGHSH and LQKENI. J lost 4 bases, V lost 1 base, and 6 bases had no gene match. This CDR3 comprises 15 residues. Here the CDR3 reads CASSPQEGTAYGYTF. The DNA for the CDR3 is TGTGCCAGCTCACCACAAGAGGGGACAGCCTATGGCTACACCTTC.

V is TRBV5-1 and J is TRBJ2-1; 9 bases match TRBD1. Germline-derived CDR1 and CDR2 are SGHRS and YFSETQ. Germline trimming cut 3 bases from V and 12 bases from J; bases unmatched to any gene: 16. The CDR3 is 16 residues long. CDR3 sequence reads: CASSSVAYTGGGPQFF. CDR3 nucleotide sequence: TGCGCCAGCAGCTCGGTTGCGTATACAGGGGGCGGCCCGCAGTTCTTC.

This clone was picked up one time. The chain is built from TRBV5-1 and TRBJ2-5; 12 bases line up with TRBD2. Germline loops: CDR1 SGHRS, CDR2 YFSETQ. The length of the CDR3 is 14 residues. The J segment lost 5 bases and the V segment lost 4 bases, leaving 3 bases of the junction unmatched. CDR3 DNA: TGCGCCAGCAGCCCAGGGACTAGCGGGGAGACCCAGTACTTC. This encodes CASSPGTSGETQYF.

The chain is built from TRBV5-1 and TRBJ2-3; D not resolved. Germline values: CDR1 SGHRS, CDR2 YFSETQ. This CDR3 has 14 residues. V lost 3 bases and J 4 bases, leaving 12 bases between the germline ends. This CDR3 is CASSSPLPADTQYF. The DNA of the CDR3 is TGCGCCAGCAGCTCCCCCCTACCTGCAGATACGCAGTATTTT.

J is TRBJ1-3 and V is TRBV28; possibly TRBD1 for D (5 bases). CDR1 and CDR2 from the germline V gene are MDHEN and SYDVKM. The CDR3 runs to 15 residues. Trimming left V 7 bases short and J 0 bases short, with 13 bases between. DNA of the CDR3: TGTGCCAGCACCGCGGGGACGGGCTCTGGAAACACCATATATTTT. This gives the protein CASTAGTGSGNTIYF.

The rearrangement uses TRBV4-2 and TRBJ2-1; TRBD2 matches 9 bases. V lost 4 bases, J lost 10 bases, and 14 bases stayed unmatched. CDR1 LGHNA and CDR2 YNFKEQ come from the germline V gene. This CDR3 has 16 amino acids. This CDR3 reads CASSPLPPAGGGEQFF. In DNA, the CDR3 is TGTGCCAGCAGCCCCCTCCCCCCAGCGGGGGGAGGGGAGCAGTTCTTC.

The chain is built from TRBV9 and TRBJ2-3; 12 bases fit TRBD2. Germline V gene sequence: CDR1 SGDLS, CDR2 YYNGEE. This CDR3 comprises 16 residues. Germline trimming cut 5 bases from V and 2 bases from J; bases unmatched to any gene: 6. DNA for the CDR3: TGTGCCAGCAGTCGACTAGCGGGGGCCACCACAGATACGCAGTATTTT. This translates into CASSRLAGATTDTQYF.

The chain links TRBV30 to TRBJ1-3; perhaps TRBD1 as D (6 bases). There are 13 residues in the CDR3. V was clipped by 8 bases and J by 0 bases, with 11 bases between them. Germline V gene sequence: CDR1 GTSNPN, CDR2 SVGIG (reference sequence). In DNA, the CDR3 is TGTGCCCTATCAGGGGACTCTGGAAACACCATATATTTT. Translated, it gives CALSGDSGNTIYF.

This sequence joins TRBV5-1 and TRBJ1-2; tentatively, D is TRBD1 (5 bases). Between the trimmed V and J ends, which lost 2 bases and 2 bases, there was a span of 16 bases. Germline V gene lookup returns CDR1 SGHRS and CDR2 YFSETQ. This CDR3 comprises 16 residues. CDR3 DNA: TGCGCCAGCAGCTTCGAGGGGACCGCACCAAACTATGGCTACACCTTC. It specifies CASSFEGTAPNYGYTF.

The chain is built from TRBV18 and TRBJ1-4, with 11 nucleotides matching TRBD1. There are 20 residues in the CDR3. Germline loops: CDR1 KGHSH, CDR2 LQKENI. V shed 4 bases and J 2 bases; nucleotides not matched to a gene: 15. The CDR3 nucleotides are TGTGCCAGCTCACTACTGACCGGGACAGGGGGATCGTCGACTAATGAAAAACTGTTTTTT. Translation: CASSLLTGTGGSSTNEKLFF. Together with reference TRBV18 and TRBJ1-4, the CDR3 gives the full variable domain: NAGVMQNPRHLVRRRGQEARLRCSPMKGHSHVYWYRQLPEEGLKFMVYLQKENIIDESGMPKERFSAEFPKEGPSILRIQQVVRGDSAAYFCASSLLTGTGGSSTNEKLFFGSGTQLSVL.

This clone has just a few counts. The junction and the germline gene differ at one end; a read error may be behind it. CDR3 DNA sequence: TGTGCCTGCAGTTCCGGGACACTAATACTGAACTATGGCTACACCTTC. It codes for CACSSGTLILNYGYTF. The chain is built from TRBV6-2 or TRBV6-3 and TRBJ1-2; perhaps TRBD1 as D (6 bases). The CDR3 has 16 amino acids. Germline V CDR1 and CDR2: MNHEY, SVGEGT.

In DNA, the CDR3 is TGTGCCAGCAGCTTTGAGCGTCCCTACTCTGGAAACACCATATATTTT. This encodes CASSFERPYSGNTIYF. This chain connects TRBV7-8 to TRBJ1-3, with no clear D. In germline, CDR1 is SGHVS, CDR2 FQNEAQ. CDR3 length: 16 residues. V dropped 3 bases and J dropped 0 bases, with 12 bases sitting between them.

The DNA of the CDR3 is TGTGCCAGCAGCTTGGGACAGGCCCCGAACACCGGGGAGCTGTTTTTT. It translates to CASSLGQAPNTGELFF. The V gene is TRBV3-1 (or the pseudogene TRBV3-2), the J gene TRBJ2-2; 8 bases match TRBD1. The CDR3 is made up of 16 amino acids. Unmatched junction bases numbered 5, after V lost 5 bases and J lost 0 bases. Germline CDR1 reads LGHDT; CDR2 reads YNNKEL (reference sequence).

This clone has more than one count but fewer than ten. The chain has TRBV6-5 and TRBJ1-1; D may be TRBD1 (6 bases). The CDR3 runs 14 residues. Trimming took 6 bases from V and 4 from J, leaving 15 bases between them. The germline CDR1 and CDR2 sequences are MNHEY and SVGAGI. CDR3 DNA sequence: TGTGCCAGCAGCGCCATACCAGGGGTCACTGAAGCTTTCTTT. It specifies CASSAIPGVTEAFF.

The genes are TRBV7-9 and TRBJ2-3; no firm D call. Looked up from germline, CDR1 is SEHNR and CDR2 is FQNEAQ (reference sequence). CDR3 length equals 15 residues. Trimming removed 5 bases from V and 4 bases from J, with 16 bases in between. The CDR3 region is CASSAEILASDTQYF. The CDR3 region has the DNA TGTGCCAGCAGCGCGGAGATATTGGCCTCAGATACGCAGTATTTT.

The sample holds a few counts of this clone. V and J are TRBV7-8 and TRBJ1-2, with D maybe TRBD1 (5 bases). Germline CDR1 and CDR2: SGHVS and FQNEAQ. The CDR3 has 15 residues. Trimming cost V 1 base and J 3 bases, with 12 bases left between them. CDR3 loop: CASSLEGGGYYGYTF. The CDR3 DNA reads as TGTGCCAGCAGCTTAGAGGGCGGGGGATACTATGGCTACACCTTC.

This clone was seen more than once but under ten times. The chain joins TRBV4-3 to TRBJ2-3, with 8 bases identical to TRBD2. The germline gives CDR1 LGHNA, CDR2 YSLEER. V was pared by 3 bases and J by 1 base, with 9 bases of the junction left unmatched. There are 17 residues in the CDR3. The CDR3 loop is CASSHSASGGRTDTQYF. CDR3 sequence (DNA): TGCGCCAGCAGCCATTCGGCCAGCGGGGGACGCACAGATACGCAGTATTTT.

The V and J genes are TRBV7-3 and TRBJ1-2, with D possibly matching TRBD1 (5 bases). Germline values: CDR1 SGHTA, CDR2 FQGTGA. V was clipped by 5 bases and J by 1 base, with 17 bases between them. This CDR3 comprises 16 residues. The DNA for the CDR3 is TGTGCCAGCAGCCCCTCGGGACCGGGGTTTAACTATGGCTACACCTTC. Its translation: CASSPSGPGFNYGYTF.